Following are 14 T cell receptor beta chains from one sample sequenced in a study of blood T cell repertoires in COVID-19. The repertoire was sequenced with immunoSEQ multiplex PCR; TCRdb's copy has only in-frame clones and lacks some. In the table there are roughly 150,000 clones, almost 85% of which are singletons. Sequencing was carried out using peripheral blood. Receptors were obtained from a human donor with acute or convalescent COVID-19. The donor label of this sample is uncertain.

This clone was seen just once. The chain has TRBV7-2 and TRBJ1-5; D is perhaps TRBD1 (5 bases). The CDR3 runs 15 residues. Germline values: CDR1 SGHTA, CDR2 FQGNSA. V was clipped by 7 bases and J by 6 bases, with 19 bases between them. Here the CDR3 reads CASTSFGGAGQPQHF. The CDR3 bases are TGTGCCAGCACCTCGTTCGGAGGGGCCGGTCAGCCCCAGCATTTT.

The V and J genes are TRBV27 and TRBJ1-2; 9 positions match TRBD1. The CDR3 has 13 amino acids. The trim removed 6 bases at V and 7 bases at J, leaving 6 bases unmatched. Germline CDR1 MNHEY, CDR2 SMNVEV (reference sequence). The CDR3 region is CASSLTGGSGYTF. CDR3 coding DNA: TGTGCCAGCAGCCTGACAGGGGGGTCTGGCTACACCTTC.

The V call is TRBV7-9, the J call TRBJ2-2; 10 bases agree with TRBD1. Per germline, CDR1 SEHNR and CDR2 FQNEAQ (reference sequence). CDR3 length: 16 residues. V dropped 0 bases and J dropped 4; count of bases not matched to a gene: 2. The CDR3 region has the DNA TGTGCCAGCAGCTTAGCGGGACAGGGGCCCACCGGGGAGCTGTTTTTT. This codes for CASSLAGQGPTGELFF.

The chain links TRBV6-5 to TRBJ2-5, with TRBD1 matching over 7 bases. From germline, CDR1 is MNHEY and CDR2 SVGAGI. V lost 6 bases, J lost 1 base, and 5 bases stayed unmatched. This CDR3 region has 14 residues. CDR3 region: CASRADRVQETQYF. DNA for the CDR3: TGTGCCAGCAGAGCTGACAGGGTCCAAGAGACCCAGTACTTC.

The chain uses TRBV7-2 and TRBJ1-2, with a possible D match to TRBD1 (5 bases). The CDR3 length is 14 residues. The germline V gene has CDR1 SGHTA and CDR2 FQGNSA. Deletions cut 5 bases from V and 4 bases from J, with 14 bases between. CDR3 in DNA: TGTGCCAGCAGCCCACTACGACAGACCTATGGCTACACCTTC. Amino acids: CASSPLRQTYGYTF.

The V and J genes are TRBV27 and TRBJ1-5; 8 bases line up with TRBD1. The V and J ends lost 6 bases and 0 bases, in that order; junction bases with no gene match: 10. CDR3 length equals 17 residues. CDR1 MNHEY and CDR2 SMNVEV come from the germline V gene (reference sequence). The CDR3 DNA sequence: TGTGCCAGCAGCCCGGGACAGGTGTTCTATAGCAATCAGCCCCAGCATTTT. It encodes CASSPGQVFYSNQPQHF.

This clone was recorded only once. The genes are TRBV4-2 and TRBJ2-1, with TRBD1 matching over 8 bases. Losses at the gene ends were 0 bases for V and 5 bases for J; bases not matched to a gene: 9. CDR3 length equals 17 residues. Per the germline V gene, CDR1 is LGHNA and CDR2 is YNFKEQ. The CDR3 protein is CASSQDYRGRTDNEQFF. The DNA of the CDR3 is TGTGCCAGCAGCCAAGACTACAGGGGGAGGACGGACAATGAGCAGTTCTTC.

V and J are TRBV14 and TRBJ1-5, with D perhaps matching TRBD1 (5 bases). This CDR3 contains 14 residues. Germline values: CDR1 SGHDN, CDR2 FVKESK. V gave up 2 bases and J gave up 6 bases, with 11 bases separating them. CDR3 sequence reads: CASSQSGKGQPQHF. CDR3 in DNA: TGTGCCAGCAGCCAATCAGGGAAGGGTCAGCCCCAGCATTTT.

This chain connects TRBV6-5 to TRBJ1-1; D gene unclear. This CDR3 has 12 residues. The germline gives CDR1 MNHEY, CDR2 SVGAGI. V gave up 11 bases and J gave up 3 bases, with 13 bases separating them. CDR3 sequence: CAASTWDTEAFF. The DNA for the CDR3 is TGTGCCGCTAGCACGTGGGACACTGAAGCTTTCTTT.

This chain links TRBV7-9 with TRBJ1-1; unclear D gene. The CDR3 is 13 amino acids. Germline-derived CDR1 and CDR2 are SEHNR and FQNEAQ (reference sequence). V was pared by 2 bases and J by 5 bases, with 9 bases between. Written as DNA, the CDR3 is TGTGCCAGCAGCTTACCGGGGTGGACTGAAGCTTTCTTT. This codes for CASSLPGWTEAFF.

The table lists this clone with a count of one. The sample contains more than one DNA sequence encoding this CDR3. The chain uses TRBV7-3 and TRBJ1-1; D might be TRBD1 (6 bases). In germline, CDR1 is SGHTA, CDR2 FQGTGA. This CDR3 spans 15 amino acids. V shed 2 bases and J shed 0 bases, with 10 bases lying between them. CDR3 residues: CASSLQGSMNTEAFF. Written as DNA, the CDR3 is TGTGCCAGCAGCTTACAGGGGTCCATGAACACTGAAGCTTTCTTT.

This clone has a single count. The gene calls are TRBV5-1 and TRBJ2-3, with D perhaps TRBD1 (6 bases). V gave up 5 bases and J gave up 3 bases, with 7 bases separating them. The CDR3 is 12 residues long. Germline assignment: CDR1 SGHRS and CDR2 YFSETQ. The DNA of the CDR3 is TGCGCCAGCAGTGACAGGACAGATACGCAGTATTTT. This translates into CASSDRTDTQYF.

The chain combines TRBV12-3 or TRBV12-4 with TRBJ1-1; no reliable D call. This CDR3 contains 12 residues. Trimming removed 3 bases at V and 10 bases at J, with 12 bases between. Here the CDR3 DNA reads TGTGCCAGCAGTTTGGGCGGTACTAGAGCTTTCTTT. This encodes CASSLGGTRAFF.

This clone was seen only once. The CDR3 nucleotides read TGTGCCAGCAGCCTAAGAGAGACCCAGTACTTC. Its protein product is CASSLRETQYF. The chain combines TRBV28 with TRBJ2-5; D remains unclear. Germline V lookup: CDR1 MDHEN, CDR2 SYDVKM. V was clipped by 6 bases and J by 4 bases, with 6 bases between them. CDR3 length equals 11 residues. The full variable domain, with the rest looked up from reference TRBV28 and TRBJ2-5, is DVKVTQSSRYLVKRTGEKVFLECVQDMDHENMFWYRQDPGLGLRLIYFSYDVKMKEKGDIPEGYSVSREKKERFSLILESASTNQTSMYLCASSLRETQYFGPGTRLLVL.